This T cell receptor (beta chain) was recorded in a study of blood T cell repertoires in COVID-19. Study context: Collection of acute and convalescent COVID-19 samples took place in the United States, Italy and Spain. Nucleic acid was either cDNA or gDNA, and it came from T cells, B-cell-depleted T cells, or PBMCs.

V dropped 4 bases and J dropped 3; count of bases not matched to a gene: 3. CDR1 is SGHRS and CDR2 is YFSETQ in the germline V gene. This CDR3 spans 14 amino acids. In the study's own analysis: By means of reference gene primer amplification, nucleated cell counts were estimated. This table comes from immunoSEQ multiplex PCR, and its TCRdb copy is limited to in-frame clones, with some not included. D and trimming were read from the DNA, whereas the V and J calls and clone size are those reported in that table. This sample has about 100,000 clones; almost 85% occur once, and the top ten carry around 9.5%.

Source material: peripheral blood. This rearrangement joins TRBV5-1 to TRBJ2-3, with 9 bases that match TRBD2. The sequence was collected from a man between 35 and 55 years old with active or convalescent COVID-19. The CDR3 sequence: CASSPSGVTDTQYF. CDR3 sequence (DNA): TGCGCCAGCAGCCCTAGCGGGGTTACAGATACGCAGTATTTT.